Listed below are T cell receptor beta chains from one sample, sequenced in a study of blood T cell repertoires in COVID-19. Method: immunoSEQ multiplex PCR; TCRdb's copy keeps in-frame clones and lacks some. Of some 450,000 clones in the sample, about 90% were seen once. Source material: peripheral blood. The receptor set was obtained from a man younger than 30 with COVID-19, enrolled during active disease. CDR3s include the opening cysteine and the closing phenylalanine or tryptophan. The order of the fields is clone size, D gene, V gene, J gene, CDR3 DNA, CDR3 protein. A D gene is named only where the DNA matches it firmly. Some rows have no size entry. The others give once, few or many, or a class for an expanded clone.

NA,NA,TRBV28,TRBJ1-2,TGTGCCAGCACCTTGACAGGAAGAGCTAACTATGGCTACACCTTC,CASTLTGRANYGYTF
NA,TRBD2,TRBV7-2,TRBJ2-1,TGTGCCAGCAGCATTAGCGGGAGTATGTACAATGAGCAGTTCTTC,CASSISGSMYNEQFF
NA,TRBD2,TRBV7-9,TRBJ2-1,TGTGCCAGCAGCTTAGTTGGGACTAGCTTGGGTCCAGTCTCCGATGAGCAGTTCTTC,CASSLVGTSLGPVSDEQFF
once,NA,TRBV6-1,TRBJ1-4,TGTGCCAGCAGTGAAGGGGCGGGAGGTTGGCGAAAAGAAAAACTGTTTTTT,CASSEGAGGWRKEKLFF
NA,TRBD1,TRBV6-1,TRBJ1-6,TGTGCCAGCAGTGAAGTCGGGACAGGGGGATCACCCCTCCACTTT,CASSEVGTGGSPLHF
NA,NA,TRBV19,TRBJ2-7,TGTGCCAGTAGTTCACGGGAGTTCTCCTACGAGCAGTACTTC,CASSSREFSYEQYF
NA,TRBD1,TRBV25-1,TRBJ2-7,TGTGCCAGCAGTGACCCACAGGGGACGGTCTACGAGCAGTACTTC,CASSDPQGTVYEQYF
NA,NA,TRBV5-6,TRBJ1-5,TGTGCCAGCAGCGTCATGGGGGGGAGTCAGCCCCAGCATTTT,CASSVMGGSQPQHF
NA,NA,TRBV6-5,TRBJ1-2,TGTGCCAGCAGGTCCTATGTAGGGGCCTATGGCTACACCTTC,CASRSYVGAYGYTF
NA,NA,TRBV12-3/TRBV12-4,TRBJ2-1,TGTGCCAGCAGTGCTAGCGACTACAATGAGCAGTTCTTC,CASSASDYNEQFF
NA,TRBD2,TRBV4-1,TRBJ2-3,TGCGCCAGCAGCGCACAAGATCCCCGATTAGCGGGAGTAATAGATACGCAGTATTTT,CASSAQDPRLAGVIDTQYF
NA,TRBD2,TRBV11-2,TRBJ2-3,TGTGCCAGCAGCGAGGTCCTAGCGGCAAACACAGATACGCAGTATTTT,CASSEVLAANTDTQYF
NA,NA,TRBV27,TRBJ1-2,TGTGCCAGCAGTTTAGGCGGGTTAACTAACTATGGCTACACCTTC,CASSLGGLTNYGYTF
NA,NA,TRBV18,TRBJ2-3,TGTGCCAGCCTAGGACTAGGGGGAACAGATACGCAGTATTTT,CASLGLGGTDTQYF
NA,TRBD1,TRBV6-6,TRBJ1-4,TGTGCCAGCAGTCGCCTCGGACAGGCAGGGTTTGCAACTAATGAAAAACTGTTTTTT,CASSRLGQAGFATNEKLFF
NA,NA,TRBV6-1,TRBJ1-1,TGTGCCAGCACTCAAGCCCCGGGGGTCCCTGAAGCTTTCTTT,CASTQAPGVPEAFF
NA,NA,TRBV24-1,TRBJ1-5,TGTGCCACCAGTGATCAGACATTATTACAGCCCCAGCATTTT,CATSDQTLLQPQHF
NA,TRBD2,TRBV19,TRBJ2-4,TGTGCCAGTAGTACAAGGCGGGGGAGGGTAGACATTCAGTACTTC,CASSTRRGRVDIQYF
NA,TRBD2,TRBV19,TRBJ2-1,TGTGCCAGTAGTATTGGCGGGGGAAGCTCCTACAATGAGCAGTTCTTC,CASSIGGGSSYNEQFF
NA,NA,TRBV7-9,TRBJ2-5,TGTGCCAGCAGCACGGGGGTTGCCTGGGGTGGAGAGACCCAGTACTTC,CASSTGVAWGGETQYF
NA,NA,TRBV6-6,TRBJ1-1,TGTGCCAGCAGAAACAGGGTTTCCCTCACTGAAGCTTTCTTT,CASRNRVSLTEAFF
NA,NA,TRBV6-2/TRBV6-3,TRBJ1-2,TGTGCCAGCAGTTACCAGGGTGCGGAAGGCTACACCTTC,CASSYQGAEGYTF
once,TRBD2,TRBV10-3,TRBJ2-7,TGTGCCATCACCCGGGGCGCGGGGGACGAGCAGTACTTC,CAITRGAGDEQYF
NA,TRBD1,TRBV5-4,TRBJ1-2,TGTGCCAGCAGCTTCCGGGACAGGGGTTTCTATGGCTACACCTTC,CASSFRDRGFYGYTF
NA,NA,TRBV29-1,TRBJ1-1,TGCAGCGTACGACTCAAAGAAGCTTTCTTT,CSVRLKEAFF
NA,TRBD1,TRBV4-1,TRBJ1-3,TGCGCCAGCAGCCAGGACAGGGGGGATACTCAAACTGGAAACACCATATATTTT,CASSQDRGDTQTGNTIYF
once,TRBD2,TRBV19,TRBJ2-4,TGTGCCAGTAGTATGGGCGGAGTAGCGGGAGGATCTAACATTCAGTACTTC,CASSMGGVAGGSNIQYF
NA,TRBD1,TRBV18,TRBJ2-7,TGTGCCAGCTCACGGGACAGGGACGAGCAGTACTTC,CASSRDRDEQYF
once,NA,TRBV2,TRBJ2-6,TGTGCCAGCAACAGGAATAGGGCCCTACGGGCTGGGGCCAACGTCCTGACTTTC,CASNRNRALRAGANVLTF
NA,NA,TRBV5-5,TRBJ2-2,TGTGCCAGCAGCTCATTAAATGAGGCCGGGGAGCTGTTTTTT,CASSSLNEAGELFF
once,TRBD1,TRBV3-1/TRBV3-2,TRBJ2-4,TGTGCCAGCAGTCCCAGGGACAGGGACAAAAACATTCAGTACTTC,CASSPRDRDKNIQYF
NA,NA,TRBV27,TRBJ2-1,TGTGCCAGCAGTTTGGATGGATGGCGGGAGCAGTTCTTC,CASSLDGWREQFF
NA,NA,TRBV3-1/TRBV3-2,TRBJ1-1,TGTGCCAGCAGCCAAGAGATTAGGGGTCCCACTGAAGCTTTCTTT,CASSQEIRGPTEAFF
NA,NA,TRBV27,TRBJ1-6,TGTGCCAGCAGCCAAACTATGGACAGCTATAATTCACCCCTCCACTTT,CASSQTMDSYNSPLHF
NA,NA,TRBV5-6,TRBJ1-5,TGTGCCAGCAGCTTGGCCGGGGGAGCAGGGATCTCCAATCAGCCCCAGCATTTT,CASSLAGGAGISNQPQHF
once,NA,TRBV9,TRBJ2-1,TGTGCCAGCAGCGTGAGACAGGGAGGTTCCTACAATGAGCAGTTCTTC,CASSVRQGGSYNEQFF
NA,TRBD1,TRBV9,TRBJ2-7,TGTGCCAGCAGCGTGGGGGGGACAGGGGCCTCCTACGAGCAGTACTTC,CASSVGGTGASYEQYF
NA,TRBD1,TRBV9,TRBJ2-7,TGTGCCAGCAGCGTATCGAGACAGGGTGATTTCGAGCAGTACTTC,CASSVSRQGDFEQYF
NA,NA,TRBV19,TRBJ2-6,TGTGCCAGCCTTCCCGTCTCTGGGGCCAACGTCCTGACTTTC,CASLPVSGANVLTF
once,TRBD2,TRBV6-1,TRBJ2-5,TGTGCCAGCAGTGAAGAAGTGCTGACTAGCGCCAACCAAGAGACCCAGTACTTC,CASSEEVLTSANQETQYF